This T cell receptor beta chain appears in the sequencing data of a study of response to subunit inactivated influenza vaccine. The study, taken as a whole, reports: It was suggested by the authors that few new T cells are recruited by each seasonal influenza vaccination.

This clonotype was seen at least ten times. The antigen is undetermined. TCRdb used MiXCR to reprocess the RT-PCR reads, holding one entry per CDR3 protein. The sample includes 600,000 to 700,000 distinct CDR3 sequences, 14% seen only once; the top ten take 7.6%. The V end was cut by 0 bases, the J end by 5 bases, with 13 bases between. This CDR3 comprises 16 residues. The germline CDR1 and CDR2 sequences are MNHEY and SMNVEV (reference sequence). The sequencing used PBMCs from blood, collected approximately 15 days before vaccination. The sequence came from a man aged 50-59 years who received an inactivated influenza vaccine. V gene TRBV27 combines with J gene TRBJ2-2; D possibly matches TRBD1 or TRBD2 (5 bases each). The CDR3 sequence: CASSLSRGAVTGELFF. The CDR3 DNA is TGTGCCAGCAGTTTATCTCGGGGCGCCGTGACCGGGGAGCTGTTTTTT.